Presented here are 22 T cell receptor beta chains from one specimen sequenced in a study of CD8 T cells in Susac syndrome. cDNA came from approximately 0.5 to 1 ug RNA primed by random hexamers. TCRdb ran MiXCR on the immunoSEQ multiplex PCR reads and lists one entry per CDR3 protein. Here the sample spans some 300,000 distinct CDR3 sequences, about 89% being singletons. The sample comprised CD8+ T cells from PBMCs. The source of these receptors is a human donor with multiple sclerosis.

The V gene is TRBV9, the J gene TRBJ2-3, with 7 bases fitting TRBD1. Germline CDR1 is SGDLS and CDR2 is YYNGEE. Trimming at V came to 0 bases and at J to 0 bases, leaving 4 bases not matched to a gene. This CDR3 spans 16 amino acids. CDR3 sequence reads: CASSVEGTASTDTQYF. CDR3 DNA sequence: TGTGCCAGCAGCGTAGAGGGGACAGCGAGCACAGATACGCAGTATTTT.

The chain combines TRBV14 with TRBJ1-5; no firm D call. Trimming pared 2 bases from V and 3 bases from J, leaving 11 bases between. The germline CDR1 and CDR2 sequences are SGHDN and FVKESK. The CDR3 length is 15 residues. CDR3 sequence (DNA): TGTGCCAGCAGCCAAACTCGGGCCCCCAATCAGCCCCAGCATTTT. It specifies CASSQTRAPNQPQHF.

Here the CDR3 reads CASRERGSNQPQHF. CDR3 nucleotides: TGTGCCAGCAGGGAAAGGGGGAGCAATCAGCCCCAGCATTTT. The rearrangement uses TRBV12-3 or TRBV12-4 and TRBJ1-5, with a tentative D call TRBD1 (6 bases). The germline V and J ends were trimmed by 6 bases and 1 base, with 10 bases remaining between them. This CDR3 has 14 residues.

The chain links TRBV6-2 or TRBV6-3 to TRBJ2-3; no clear D gene. This CDR3 has 15 residues. Germline CDR1 reads MNHEY; CDR2 reads SVGEGT. V was clipped by 2 bases and J by 4 bases, with 13 bases between them. The CDR3 DNA sequence: TGTGCCAGCAGTTACAGAGGTTACGGGTCAGATACGCAGTATTTT. It specifies CASSYRGYGSDTQYF.

J is TRBJ1-1 and V is TRBV4-2; D call uncertain. V was trimmed by 0 bases and J by 1 base, leaving 6 bases between them. Germline assignment: CDR1 LGHNA and CDR2 YNFKEQ. The CDR3 length is 14 residues. The CDR3 DNA follows: TGTGCCAGCAGCCAAGAGGCAGGGAACACTGAAGCTTTCTTT. Amino acid sequence: CASSQEAGNTEAFF.

This clonotype has just one count. This sequence joins TRBV12-3 or TRBV12-4 and TRBJ2-1; TRBD1 matches 10 bases. V trimming: 7 bases; J trimming: 8 bases; junction bases outside the gene matches: 11. The CDR3 loop spans 15 amino acids. The CDR3 protein is CASTILDRGRDEQFF. The CDR3 DNA is TGTGCCAGCACCATTCTGGACAGGGGGAGAGATGAGCAGTTCTTC.

The chain links TRBV28 to TRBJ2-1; 8 bases align to TRBD2. Germline loops: CDR1 MDHEN, CDR2 SYDVKM. The CDR3 sequence is 16 residues long. The J segment lost 5 bases and the V segment lost 4 bases, leaving 10 bases of the junction unmatched. The CDR3, as DNA: TGTGCCAGCAGTTACTATAGCGGGGCCACCGACAATGAGCAGTTCTTC. Encoded protein: CASSYYSGATDNEQFF. Combining the CDR3 with reference TRBV28 and TRBJ2-1 gives the whole variable domain DVKVTQSSRYLVKRTGEKVFLECVQDMDHENMFWYRQDPGLGLRLIYFSYDVKMKEKGDIPEGYSVSREKKERFSLILESASTNQTSMYLCASSYYSGATDNEQFFGPGTRLTVL.

The CDR3 coding sequence is TGTGCCAGCAGCCCCAGACTAGCGGGCCTCCAAGAGACCCAGTACTTC. It yields the protein CASSPRLAGLQETQYF. The chain uses TRBV7-8 and TRBJ2-5, with 10 bases that match TRBD2. Germline CDR1 and CDR2: SGHVS and FQNEAQ. This CDR3 has 16 amino acids. With V trimmed by 5 bases and J by 1 base, 7 bases remained unmatched. The full variable domain, its missing parts supplied by reference TRBV7-8 and TRBJ2-5, is GAGVSQSPRYKVAKRGQDVALRCDPISGHVSLFWYQQALGQGPEFLTYFQNEAQLDKSGLPSDRFFAERPEGSVSTLKIQRTQQEDSAVYLCASSPRLAGLQETQYFGPGTRLLVL.

This chain links TRBV4-1 with TRBJ2-2; 10 bases are a match to TRBD1. From germline, CDR1 is MGHRA and CDR2 YSYEKL. With 2 bases clipped from V and 6 bases from J, the junction kept 3 bases outside the gene matches. This CDR3 has 15 residues. CDR3 amino acids: CASSQIGQGAGELFF. The CDR3 DNA reads TGCGCCAGCAGCCAAATTGGACAGGGGGCCGGGGAGCTGTTTTTT.

V and J are TRBV30 and TRBJ2-7; no definite D call. V gave up 4 bases and J gave up 0 bases, with 10 bases separating them. Per the germline V gene, CDR1 is GTSNPN and CDR2 is SVGIG (reference sequence). The CDR3 has 13 residues. The CDR3 DNA reads TGTGCCTGGACCCAGCCTTTCTCCTACGAGCAGTACTTC. This gives the protein CAWTQPFSYEQYF.

This clonotype was seen only a few times. This chain joins TRBV19 and TRBJ2-7; TRBD1 matches at 8 bases. The CDR3 totals 14 residues. Trimming removed 7 bases from V and 4 bases from J; junction bases left unmatched: 9. CDR1 is LNHDA, CDR2 SQIVND, per germline (reference sequence). The CDR3, as DNA: TGTGCCAGTACTCCCGGGACAGGTTCTTACGAGCAGTACTTC. Translating it yields CASTPGTGSYEQYF.

The chain is built from TRBV6-2 or TRBV6-3 and TRBJ2-5, with a weak D call TRBD1 (5 bases). This CDR3 region has 13 residues. V lost 4 bases and J lost 5, with 11 bases in between. The germline V gene has CDR1 MNHEY and CDR2 SVGEGT. In DNA, the CDR3 is TGTGCCAGCAGTTTAGGGGTGGAGGAGACCCAGTACTTC. Its protein is CASSLGVEETQYF.

Note on this clonotype: A read error may produce the germline difference seen at one junction end. This chain uses TRBV2 with TRBJ1-1; D is ambiguous. Germline V gene data show CDR1 as SNHLY and CDR2 as FYNNEI. The CDR3 is made up of 11 amino acids. The CDR3 here is CSTVQNTEAFF. The CDR3 DNA reads TGCTCCACAGTACAGAACACTGAAGCTTTCTTT.

This clonotype was recorded once. The CDR3 coding sequence is TGTGCCACCAGCCCCACGGGAGGGGAGCCCTACGAGCAGTACTTC. It encodes CATSPTGGEPYEQYF. The chain is built from TRBV15 and TRBJ2-7, with 8 bases identical to TRBD2. The CDR3 consists of 15 residues. V lost 5 bases to trimming and J lost 2 bases; unmatched junction nucleotides: 8. Germline V gene sequence: CDR1 LNHNV, CDR2 YYDKDF (reference sequence).

The chain has TRBV9 and TRBJ1-3; no clear D. Per germline, CDR1 SGDLS and CDR2 YYNGEE. The CDR3 is 15 amino acids. Trimming cost V 3 bases and J 4 bases, with 14 bases left between them. CDR3 bases: TGTGCCAGCAGCGGCGGCCAGACCGCGGGAAACACCATATATTTT. Residues: CASSGGQTAGNTIYF. Supplemented by reference TRBV9 and TRBJ1-3, the full variable domain reads DSGVTQTPKHLITATGQRVTLRCSPRSGDLSVYWYQQSLDQGLQFLIQYYNGEERAKGNILERFSAQQFPDLHSELNLSSLELGDSALYFCASSGGQTAGNTIYFGEGSWLTVV.

This clonotype was detected only a few times. The rearrangement uses TRBV4-2 and TRBJ2-7; 9 bases are a match to TRBD1. Looked up from germline, CDR1 is LGHNA and CDR2 is YNFKEQ. V gave up 4 bases and J gave up 4 bases; unmatched junction bases: 11. The CDR3 totals 16 residues. The CDR3 bases are TGTGCCAGCAGCCCAGATCTGGGACAGGGAGGGTACGAGCAGTACTTC. It encodes CASSPDLGQGGYEQYF.

This sequence joins TRBV27 and TRBJ1-1; D unclear. The CDR3 is 13 residues long. Germline values: CDR1 MNHEY, CDR2 SMNVEV (reference sequence). Trimming left V 1 base short and J 3 bases short, with 6 bases between. The chain's CDR3 is CASSLWQYTEAFF. The CDR3 DNA follows: TGTGCCAGCAGTTTATGGCAGTACACTGAAGCTTTCTTT.

The rearrangement joins TRBV9 to TRBJ1-2; 9 bases align to TRBD1. The germline V gene encodes CDR1 SGDLS and CDR2 YYNGEE. CDR3 size: 12 residues. Losses at the gene ends were 3 bases for V and 14 bases for J; bases not matched to a gene: 8. The DNA of the CDR3 is TGTGCCAGCAGCGCCGGACAGGGGTTGAATACCTTC. Translated: CASSAGQGLNTF. Full variable domain (outside the CDR3, taken from reference TRBV9 and TRBJ1-2): DSGVTQTPKHLITATGQRVTLRCSPRSGDLSVYWYQQSLDQGLQFLIQYYNGEERAKGNILERFSAQQFPDLHSELNLSSLELGDSALYFCASSAGQGLNTFGSGTRLTVV.

The J gene is TRBJ1-5, the V gene TRBV7-2; 9 nucleotides agree with TRBD1. Per germline, CDR1 SGHTA and CDR2 FQGNSA. The CDR3 sequence is 16 residues long. Losses at the gene ends were 5 bases for V and 7 bases for J; bases not matched to a gene: 12. CDR3 DNA: TGTGCCAGCAGCCCGGCCCGGGACAGGGCGAACCAGCCCCAGCATTTT. This sequence encodes CASSPARDRANQPQHF.

V is TRBV9 and J is TRBJ1-1, with D unresolved. The CDR3 has 14 residues. Germline-derived CDR1 and CDR2 are SGDLS and YYNGEE. The V and J ends lost 0 bases and 1 base respectively, with 7 bases between them. The CDR3 bases are TGTGCCAGCAGCGTAGGCAGCACGAACACTGAAGCTTTCTTT. Its translation: CASSVGSTNTEAFF.

This clonotype has a single count. The chain combines TRBV12-3 or TRBV12-4 with TRBJ2-1; D remains unclear. This CDR3 has 13 residues. V dropped 7 bases and J dropped 0 bases, with 7 bases sitting between them. The CDR3 DNA follows: TGTGCCAGCAATTGGGGCTCCTACAATGAGCAGTTCTTC. The encoded protein is CASNWGSYNEQFF.

This clonotype occurred a few times. The rearrangement links TRBV6-1 to TRBJ2-3, with 10 bases identical to TRBD2. Germline CDR1 is MNHNS and CDR2 is SASEGT. V was pared by 5 bases and J by 4 bases, with 6 bases of the junction left unmatched. The CDR3 length is 15 residues. The CDR3: CASSQLAGAPDTQYF. DNA for the CDR3: TGTGCCAGCAGTCAGCTAGCGGGAGCTCCAGATACGCAGTATTTT.